The T cell receptor beta chain described here comes from a study of control samples from healthy donors and cancer patients. TCRdb's table, derived via immunoSEQ multiplex PCR, lists solely in-frame clones and lacks some. The sample includes 65,000 to 95,000 clones, around 87% of them seen just once. This clone was detected ten times or more. Within the sample, other DNA sequences also encode this same CDR3. CDR1 and CDR2 from the germline V gene are SNHLY and FYNNEI. The CDR3 sequence is 15 residues long. Trimming removed 3 bases from V and 7 bases from J, with 13 bases in between. The receptor comes from a man aged 50 to 59 in good health. The sample was blood. This chain joins TRBV2 and TRBJ1-6, with no clear D. The CDR3 region is CASSEEGTGNSPLHF. The DNA of the CDR3 is TGTGCCAGCAGTGAGGAGGGCACGGGAAATTCACCCCTCCACTTT.